Reported below is one T cell receptor (beta chain). A single record per CDR3 protein comes from TCRdb applying MiXCR to the reads. The data hold 3,000 to 4,000 distinct CDR3 sequences, with 9.8% observed a single time. The CDR3 consists of 19 residues. The V and J ends lost 4 bases and 0 bases, in that order; junction bases with no gene match: 13. Germline assignment: CDR1 SGHTA and CDR2 FQGNSA. The chain recombines TRBV7-2 with TRBJ2-3, with TRBD2 matching over 10 bases. Sequenced sample: CD4+ T cells from synovial fluid. The origin of this receptor is a human donor with rheumatoid arthritis. The CDR3 DNA reads TGTGCCAGCAGCTCCCGCTTTGGGACTAGCGTAACTAGCACAGATACGCAGTATTTT. It yields the protein CASSSRFGTSVTSTDTQYF.